This T cell receptor (beta chain) appears in the sequencing data of a study of T cell responses to AZD1222 COVID-19 vaccine (dated by TCRdb to about 2021). Background for the entire study: Because spike-specific TCR depth and breadth did not differ between the two schedules, AZD1222 recipients who got a second dose at roughly 4 weeks were pooled with those who got a second dose at roughly 12 weeks. TCR sequencing covered over 230 trial participants: 207 given two doses of AZD1222 and approximately 26 given two doses of MenACWY control vaccine. Enrollment into the trials was organized by age into subgroups of 18-55, 56-69 and 70-plus years, and those subgroups contained about 150, 27 and 61 TCR-sequenced participants, respectively.

As concerns this clone: The clone's antigen remains unknown. Per-nucleotide qualities are absent, and no much larger clonotype sits a single base away.

Reading the label with the study, this specimen's time point is: baseline before first vaccination. Vaccinee samples were obtained from the UK trials COV001 and COV002, which included a single-blind randomized controlled phase 2/3 trial of AZD1222 (ChAdOx1 nCoV-19) in healthy adults. Trial participant PBMC samples were collected at day 0 and day 28 after the second dose for TCRbeta chain sequencing. Relative to germline, V is 3 bases shorter and J is 6 bases shorter, with 21 bases between their ends. Spanning cysteine to phenylalanine, the CDR3 consists of 17 amino acids. Only the CDR3 DNA is retained, 51 bases long and in frame from the first base. From the germline V gene, CDR1 is ENHRY and CDR2 is SYGVKD. Findings and caveats that apply to the study as a whole: Participants were mostly white British, with more females than males. The authors suggested clonal diversity may have been underestimated. Reportedly, almost half of the unique spike-specific TCRs recognized epitopes lying outside the regions that are mutated in the B.1.351 and B.1.1.7 variants. The 56-69-year group was small, and its depth increase did not reach significance, likely because of low power. Because no samples from the day 14 peak response were available, repertoires could be characterized only after the peak T cell response. After two AZD1222 doses, spike-specific TCR breadth and depth were significantly higher than at day 0 and than in MenACWY recipients. Vaccine-associated CD4 TCRs spanned the whole spike protein, with dominant responses in regions 160-218 and 743-854. Only 5 to 7 AZD1222 recipients were SARS-CoV-2 seropositive at baseline, limiting conclusions about previously exposed vaccinees.

The CDR3 regions of human TCRbeta chains were analyzed by immunosequencing. Processing in the source paper ran as follows. Repertoire TCRs were checked for matches against a reference library of SARS-CoV-2-specific TCRs that had been generated using the MIRA antigen-specificity platform. Breadth was defined as the fraction of unique TCRs that were SARS-CoV-2-associated. Depth was defined as the fraction of total T cells that were SARS-CoV-2-associated. Using the MIRA data, each spike-specific TCR was mapped to the spike region that the TCR reacts to and placed in a CD4 or CD8 class. Log10-transformed breadth and depth values were compared by one-way ANOVA with Sidak's multiple comparisons tests. The table comes from immuneACCESS by way of TCRdb, which keeps in-frame sequences with V and J called. Part of the clones is missing from these tables; in studies checked, under half for an unresolved V gene and the rest for unknown reasons. From that table come the V and J calls and clone size; the DNA was used to work out D and trimming. The sample table contains about 120,000 clones; only one count was recorded for roughly 90% of them. Jointly, the top ten make up roughly 3.5% of the sample.

The rearranged chain carries TRBV10-3 and TRBJ1-5; the best D guess is TRBD1, with 5 bases matching. The source of this sequence is an adult in good health. Sequencing used peripheral blood, obtained on day 0 of AZD1222 vaccination. The CDR3 here reads CAISDHRDGRVGQPQHF. The DNA reads TGTGCCATCAGTGATCACCGGGACGGCAGGGTCGGTCAGCCCCAGCATTTT.